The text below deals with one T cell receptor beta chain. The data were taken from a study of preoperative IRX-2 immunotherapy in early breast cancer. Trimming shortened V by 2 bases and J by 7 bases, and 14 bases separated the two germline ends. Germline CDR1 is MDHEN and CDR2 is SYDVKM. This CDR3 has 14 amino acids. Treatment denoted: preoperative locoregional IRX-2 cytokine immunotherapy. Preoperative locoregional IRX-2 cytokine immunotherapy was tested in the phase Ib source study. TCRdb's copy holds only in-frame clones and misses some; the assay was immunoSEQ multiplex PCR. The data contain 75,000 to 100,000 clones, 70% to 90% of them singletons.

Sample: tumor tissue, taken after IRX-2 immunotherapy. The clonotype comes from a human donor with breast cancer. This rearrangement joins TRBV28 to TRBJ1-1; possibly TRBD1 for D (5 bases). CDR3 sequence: CASSLDQGVGEAFF. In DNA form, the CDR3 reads TGTGCCAGCAGTTTAGACCAAGGGGTGGGTGAAGCTTTCTTT.